These 20 T cell receptor beta chains share one sample of origin, sequenced in a study of T cell clones after liver transplantation. The repertoire was sequenced with immunoSEQ multiplex PCR; TCRdb's copy has only in-frame clones and lacks some. The sample holds 70,000 to 80,000 clones; roughly 90% are singletons and the top ten take roughly 2.5%. Source: CD4+ T cells from blood, taken before liver transplant. The receptors here all came from a human donor who received a liver transplant.

The chain combines TRBV7-9 with TRBJ2-5; tentatively, D is TRBD1 or TRBD2 (5 bases each). The CDR3 runs to 13 residues. Germline lookup yields CDR1 SEHNR and CDR2 FQNEAQ (reference sequence). V shed 7 bases and J shed 6 bases, with 15 bases lying between them. CDR3 protein: CASIIGGSQTQYF. The DNA of the CDR3 is TGTGCCAGCATTATTGGGGGTTCACAGACCCAGTACTTC. Full variable domain (remainder filled in from reference TRBV7-9 and TRBJ2-5): DTGVSQNPRHKITKRGQNVTFRCDPISEHNRLYWYRQTLGQGPEFLTYFQNEAQLEKSRLLSDRFSAERPKGSFSTLEIQRTEQGDSAMYLCASIIGGSQTQYFGPGTRLLVL.

The V gene is TRBV2, the J gene TRBJ2-7, with D perhaps TRBD1 (5 bases). V was shortened by 3 bases and J by 2 bases, with 8 bases between the two germline ends. The CDR3 is made up of 13 amino acids. Germline values: CDR1 SNHLY, CDR2 FYNNEI. CDR3 sequence reads: CASSEQGTYEQYF. CDR3 in DNA: TGTGCCAGCAGTGAGCAGGGAACCTACGAGCAGTACTTC.

In its sample, this clone was seen once. The chain recombines TRBV28 with TRBJ2-4, with 7 bases aligning to TRBD2. Trimming removed 5 bases from V and 10 bases from J; junction bases left unmatched: 11. The CDR3 has 14 amino acids. Germline CDR1 reads MDHEN; CDR2 reads SYDVKM. CDR3 residues: CASSGGGTQAIQYF. CDR3 DNA: TGTGCCAGCAGTGGGGGGGGGACCCAGGCTATTCAGTACTTC.

This chain uses TRBV15 with TRBJ2-5, with D possibly being TRBD1 (6 bases). The length of the CDR3 is 16 residues. Germline CDR1 is LNHNV and CDR2 is YYDKDF (reference sequence). Trimming cost V 4 bases and J 4 bases, with 19 bases left between them. In nucleotides, the CDR3 is TGTGCCACCAGCATCGACCTTTTCCAGGGGCGAGAGACCCAGTACTTC. It encodes CATSIDLFQGRETQYF.

The CDR3 DNA sequence: TGTGCCAGCAGGGACATCTCAGGGGCCTACAATGAGCAGTTCTTC. Amino acid sequence: CASRDISGAYNEQFF. The V call is TRBV19, the J call TRBJ2-1; D possibly corresponds to TRBD1 (6 bases). V was cut by 9 bases and J by 2 bases, with 17 bases left in between. The CDR3 is 15 residues long. Per the germline V gene, CDR1 is LNHDA and CDR2 is SQIVND (reference sequence).

The rearrangement joins TRBV7-8 to TRBJ1-3; D unresolved. Germline V gene lookup returns CDR1 SGHVS and CDR2 FQNEAQ. V shed 1 base and J shed 0 bases, with 16 bases lying between them. This CDR3 spans 18 amino acids. CDR3 residues: CASSLVIWSPDSGNTIYF. DNA for the CDR3: TGTGCCAGCAGCTTAGTTATATGGAGCCCCGACTCTGGAAACACCATATATTTT.

V and J are TRBV13 and TRBJ1-4; no reliable D call. The CDR3 is 12 amino acids. In germline, CDR1 is PRHDT, CDR2 FYEKMQ (reference sequence). V was cut by 4 bases and J by 7 bases, with 7 bases left in between. CDR3 sequence (DNA): TGTGCCAGCAGCTCCTATCCTGAAAAACTGTTTTTT. It yields the protein CASSSYPEKLFF.

The chain uses TRBV6-1 and TRBJ1-1; D remains unclear. The V end lost 3 bases, the J end lost 7 bases, and 15 bases lay between the germline ends. The CDR3 is made up of 14 amino acids. CDR1 and CDR2 (germline): MNHNS, SASEGT. Here the CDR3 reads CASSDSLHGDEAFF. In DNA, the CDR3 is TGTGCCAGCAGTGATAGTCTACACGGAGATGAAGCTTTCTTT.

The rearrangement joins TRBV7-8 to TRBJ1-1; no clear D. The germline V and J ends were trimmed by 1 base and 0 bases, with 3 bases remaining between them. The V gene's germline CDR1 is SGHVS and CDR2 FQNEAQ. The CDR3 consists of 13 residues. CDR3: CASSLEVNTEAFF. In DNA form, the CDR3 reads TGTGCCAGCAGCTTAGAAGTGAACACTGAAGCTTTCTTT.

The chain links TRBV5-1 to TRBJ2-3; 10 bases map to TRBD1. CDR1 is SGHRS, CDR2 YFSETQ, per germline. The CDR3 is 17 residues long. The V segment lost 2 bases and the J segment 4 bases; nucleotides outside the gene matches: 10. The DNA of the CDR3 is TGCGCCAGCAGCTTTTCCTCGGGACAGGGGTATTCAGATACGCAGTATTTT. Translating it yields CASSFSSGQGYSDTQYF.

J is TRBJ2-1 and V is TRBV7-2; 12 bases are shared with TRBD2. Trimming removed 3 bases from V and 7 bases from J; junction bases left unmatched: 4. Per the germline V gene, CDR1 is SGHTA and CDR2 is FQGNSA. The CDR3 consists of 15 residues. Written as DNA, the CDR3 is TGTGCCAGCAGCTTGACTAGCGGGAGTATGAATGAGCAGTTCTTC. This encodes CASSLTSGSMNEQFF.

The V call is TRBV27, the J call TRBJ2-7; D possibly corresponds to TRBD1 (6 bases). Trimming took off 1 base at V and 1 base at J, with 14 bases between the two ends. The CDR3 covers 16 residues. CDR1 MNHEY and CDR2 SMNVEV come from the germline V gene (reference sequence). CDR3 coding DNA: TGTGCCAGCAGTTTATTAGTAGGGACACGTTCCTACGAGCAGTACTTC. It is translated as CASSLLVGTRSYEQYF.

In nucleotides, the CDR3 is TGTGCCAGCAGCCCCAGCGGAGTGAGCACAGATACGCAGTATTTT. This encodes CASSPSGVSTDTQYF. The chain is built from TRBV5-4 and TRBJ2-3, with TRBD2 as a possible D gene (5 bases). The germline CDR1 and CDR2 sequences are SGHNT and YYREEE (reference sequence). The CDR3 has 15 amino acids. V lost 4 bases and J lost 0, with 12 bases in between.

The chain links TRBV29-1 to TRBJ1-1; a possible D gene is TRBD1 (5 bases). The germline V and J ends were trimmed by 4 bases and 3 bases, with 15 bases remaining between them. This CDR3 region has 14 residues. The V gene's germline CDR1 is SQVTM and CDR2 ANQGSEA. In DNA form, the CDR3 reads TGCAGCGTTGGGGTCGGGAGGGACGACACTGAAGCTTTCTTT. It codes for CSVGVGRDDTEAFF.

This chain uses TRBV7-6 with TRBJ2-3; 7 positions agree with TRBD1. The CDR3 consists of 17 residues. Looked up from germline, CDR1 is SGHVS and CDR2 is FNYEAQ. V shed 5 bases, J shed 0 bases, and the junction held 11 bases outside the gene matches. The CDR3 reads CASSQPDRAHSTDTQYF. CDR3 DNA: TGTGCCAGCAGCCAACCTGACAGGGCCCATAGCACAGATACGCAGTATTTT. Together with reference TRBV7-6 and TRBJ2-3, the CDR3 gives the full variable domain: GAGVSQSPRYKVTKRGQDVALRCDPISGHVSLYWYRQALGQGPEFLTYFNYEAQQDKSGLPNDRFSAERPEGSISTLTIQRTEQRDSAMYRCASSQPDRAHSTDTQYFGPGTRLTVL.

This chain links TRBV10-2 with TRBJ2-2; D perhaps matches TRBD1 (5 bases). Germline V gene data show CDR1 as WSHSY and CDR2 as SAAADI. V lost 3 bases and J lost 2, with 10 bases in between. The CDR3 contains 15 residues. The CDR3 nucleotides read TGCGCCAGCAGTGACAGGCAGGGAAACACCGGGGAGCTGTTTTTT. Translation gives CASSDRQGNTGELFF.

The chain uses TRBV19 and TRBJ1-5; maybe TRBD1 (5 bases). V lost 7 bases and J lost 3, with 13 bases in between. From germline, CDR1 is LNHDA and CDR2 SQIVND (reference sequence). This CDR3 is built from 14 residues. The CDR3 DNA is TGTGCCAGTAAAGAGGGCAGGGTCAATCAGCCCCAGCATTTT. Its protein is CASKEGRVNQPQHF.

This chain links TRBV28 with TRBJ2-2; no clear D. This CDR3 has 16 amino acids. Germline V CDR1 and CDR2: MDHEN, SYDVKM. V was cut by 4 bases and J by 1 base, with 13 bases left in between. The CDR3 bases are TGTGCCAGCAGTTCCAACCCAGGACGGAACACCGGGGAGCTGTTTTTT. Protein: CASSSNPGRNTGELFF.

This clone was counted a few times. The chain employs TRBV28 and TRBJ1-5, with a possible D match to TRBD1 (5 bases). The CDR3 has 15 amino acids. Between the trimmed V and J ends, which lost 7 bases and 0 bases, there was a span of 13 bases. Germline V gives CDR1 MDHEN, CDR2 SYDVKM. The CDR3 nucleotides are TGTGCCAGCACTGGGACGGTAGGTAGCAATCAGCCCCAGCATTTT. Translation: CASTGTVGSNQPQHF.

The table lists this clone with a few counts. V is TRBV28 and J is TRBJ1-5, with TRBD1 identical over 7 bases. This CDR3 is 15 amino acids long. After removal of 6 bases from V and 2 bases from J, the junction contained 7 bases not matched to a gene. The germline V gene has CDR1 MDHEN and CDR2 SYDVKM. The chain's CDR3 is CASSLTGSGNQPQHF. The CDR3 region has the DNA TGTGCCAGCAGCCTGACAGGGTCGGGCAATCAGCCCCAGCATTTT.